The present TCR beta chain was sequenced within a study of regulatory T cells in long-lasting Graves disease. The ends lost 2 bases at V and 3 bases at J; junction bases unmatched: 1. There are 12 residues in the CDR3. Germline V gene data show CDR1 as SQVTM and CDR2 as ANQGSEA. Time point specified: newly diagnosed GD, antithyroid drugs for less than 3 months. From PBMCs, RNA was extracted and then used to make the TCR library. Many counts were recorded for this clonotype. Both iRepertoire HTBI primers and Arm-PCR of CDR3 regions were used to build the TCR beta libraries. From the multiplex PCR reads, TCRdb called clonotypes with MiXCR, one entry per CDR3 protein. The sample holds about 400,000 distinct CDR3 sequences, roughly 15% seen once. These same data were also listed under a study on T cells in Graves' hyperthyroidism and ophthalmopathy. That paper adds: Calling Graves' hyperthyroidism stable meant ophthalmopathy did not progress within 18 months. Patients were excluded for uncontrolled infection, other autoimmune disease, pregnancy or lactation.

The receptor was isolated from a woman aged 40 to 50 with Graves disease. The chain combines TRBV29-1 with TRBJ2-7; 7 bases agree with TRBD1. Sequenced material: peripheral blood mononuclear cells (PBMCs), taken at new diagnosis, from a patient treated with antithyroid drugs. The CDR3 sequence: CSVETGVYEQYF. The CDR3 bases are TGCAGCGTTGAAACAGGGGTCTACGAGCAGTACTTC.